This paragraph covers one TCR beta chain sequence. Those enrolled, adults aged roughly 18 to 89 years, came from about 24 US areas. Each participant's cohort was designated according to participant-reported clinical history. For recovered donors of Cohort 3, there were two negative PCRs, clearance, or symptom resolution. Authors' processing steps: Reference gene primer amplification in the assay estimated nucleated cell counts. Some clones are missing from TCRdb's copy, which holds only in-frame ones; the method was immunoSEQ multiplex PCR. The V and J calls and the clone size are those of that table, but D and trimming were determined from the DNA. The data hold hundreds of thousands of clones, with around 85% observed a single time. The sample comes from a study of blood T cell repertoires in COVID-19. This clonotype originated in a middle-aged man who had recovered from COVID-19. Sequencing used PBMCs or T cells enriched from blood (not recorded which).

The CDR3 reads CASAEITGGYTF. The CDR3 DNA sequence: TGCGCCAGTGCGGAGATAACCGGAGGCTACACCTTC. The chain recombines TRBV5-1 with TRBJ1-2; no clear D. Per germline, CDR1 SGHRS and CDR2 YFSETQ. Trimming stripped 8 bases from V and 8 bases from J, with 16 bases between. This CDR3 comprises 12 residues. The full variable domain, completed using reference TRBV5-1 and TRBJ1-2, is KAGVTQTPRYLIKTRGQQVTLSCSPISGHRSVSWYQQTPGQGLQFLFEYFSETQRNKGNFPGRFSGRQFSNSRSEMNVSTLELGDSALYLCASAEITGGYTFGSGTRLTVV.